This is a list of T cell receptor beta chains from one sample in a study of blood T cell repertoires in COVID-19. Assay: immunoSEQ multiplex PCR; the TCRdb copy retains only in-frame clones and omits some. The data show about 190,000 clones, more than 75% seen once. Material for sequencing was peripheral blood. Source of these receptors: a middle-aged man with active or convalescent COVID-19. CDR3s include the opening cysteine and the closing phenylalanine or tryptophan. D genes are given only for firm matches. Expanded clones are given a class, and other clones once, few, many or no size at all.

few | TRBJ1-5 | TRBV27 | TRBD1 | CASSPLYPTGDNQPQHF | TGTGCCAGCAGTCCCCTTTATCCGACAGGGGACAATCAGCCCCAGCATTTT
NA | TRBJ1-1 | TRBV7-2 | NA | CASSPQGRTEAFF | TGTGCCAGCAGCCCCCAGGGTAGGACTGAAGCTTTCTTT
NA | TRBJ1-1 | TRBV3-1/TRBV3-2 | NA | CASSLRDMNTEAFF | TGTGCCAGCAGCCTACGAGACATGAACACTGAAGCTTTCTTT
NA | TRBJ2-7 | TRBV10-1 | NA | CASREDSPSRYEQYF | TGCGCCAGCAGGGAGGACAGCCCATCACGATACGAGCAGTACTTC
NA | TRBJ1-5 | TRBV19 | TRBD1 | CASSALGTGYNQPQHF | TGTGCCAGTAGTGCCCTTGGGACAGGTTACAATCAGCCCCAGCATTTT
NA | TRBJ2-3 | TRBV5-4 | TRBD2 | CASSLAGGRGTTDTQYF | TGTGCCAGCAGCTTGGCGGGGGGGCGGGGAACCACAGATACGCAGTATTTT
NA | TRBJ1-2 | TRBV4-3 | NA | CASSQDRLYGQYGYTF | TGCGCCAGCAGCCAAGATCGATTATACGGACAATATGGCTACACCTTC
few | TRBJ2-2 | TRBV11-3 | TRBD1 | CASSSGQGAFGELFF | TGTGCCAGCAGCTCGGGACAGGGGGCGTTCGGGGAGCTGTTTTTT
few | TRBJ2-2 | TRBV5-1 | NA | CASSLDTQGSGELFF | TGCGCCAGCAGCTTGGACACCCAGGGATCTGGGGAGCTGTTTTTT
once | TRBJ2-1 | TRBV7-9 | TRBD2 | CASSSPGLAGVDEQFF | TGTGCCAGCAGCTCCCCGGGACTAGCGGGAGTAGATGAGCAGTTCTTC
NA | TRBJ1-6 | TRBV11-3 | TRBD1 | CASSARQGSSSYNSPLHF | TGTGCCAGCAGCGCCCGACAGGGCTCAAGCTCCTATAATTCACCCCTCCACTTT
NA | TRBJ2-7 | TRBV6-5 | TRBD2 | CASRVGGSSYEQYF | TGTGCCAGCAGGGTAGGCGGGAGCTCCTACGAGCAGTACTTC
NA | TRBJ2-3 | TRBV5-1 | TRBD1 | CASSPGGSPDTQYF | TGCGCCAGCAGCCCAGGGGGATCCCCAGATACGCAGTATTTT
once | TRBJ2-1 | TRBV6-5 | TRBD1 | CASRRTGGNEQFF | TGTGCCAGCCGTCGGACAGGGGGCAATGAGCAGTTCTTC
once | TRBJ2-5 | TRBV5-1 | NA | CASSPSGAGETQYF | TGCGCCAGCAGCCCTTCGGGAGCCGGAGAGACCCAGTACTTC
NA | TRBJ2-1 | TRBV19 | NA | CASSRPSLGGEQFF | TGTGCCAGTAGTAGGCCTAGTCTAGGCGGTGAGCAGTTCTTC
NA | TRBJ1-1 | TRBV5-4 | NA | CASAPGGSRTGEAFF | TGTGCCAGCGCCCCTGGGGGGAGCCGTACGGGTGAAGCTTTCTTT
NA | TRBJ1-2 | TRBV12-3/TRBV12-4 | TRBD1 | CASSPTGSHGYTF | TGTGCCAGCAGTCCGACAGGGTCTCATGGCTACACCTTC
NA | TRBJ2-2 | TRBV5-1 | TRBD1 | CASSFTGGTGELFF | TGTGCCAGCAGCTTCACAGGGGGCACCGGGGAGCTGTTTTTT
NA | TRBJ1-2 | TRBV7-2 | TRBD1 | CASSSRDSGNYGYTF | TGTGCCAGCAGCAGCCGGGACAGCGGCAACTATGGCTACACCTTC
NA | TRBJ2-7 | TRBV12-3/TRBV12-4 | NA | CASSYDSIEQYF | TGTGCCAGCAGCTATGATTCTATAGAGCAGTACTTC
NA | TRBJ2-7 | TRBV27 | TRBD1 | CASSSPDRVYEQYF | TGTGCCAGCAGCTCACCGGACAGGGTCTACGAGCAGTACTTC
NA | TRBJ2-1 | TRBV5-1 | TRBD2 | CASSLGLAGSNEQFF | TGCGCCAGCAGCTTGGGCCTAGCGGGTTCAAATGAGCAGTTCTTC
NA | TRBJ1-1 | TRBV28 | TRBD1 | CASSTGTAKVNTEAFF | TGCGCCAGCAGTACCGGGACAGCAAAAGTGAACACTGAAGCTTTCTTT
NA | TRBJ1-6 | TRBV10-2 | TRBD1 | CASGGPGGINSPLHF | TGCGCCAGCGGGGGTCCAGGGGGCATTAATTCACCCCTCCACTTT
NA | TRBJ1-4 | TRBV5-1 | NA | CASSRGTGTEKLFF | TGCGCCAGCAGCCGGGGTACCGGGACAGAAAAACTGTTTTTT
NA | TRBJ2-2 | TRBV7-2 | NA | CASSLAPGRGTGELFF | TGTGCCAGCAGCTTAGCGCCGGGTAGAGGCACCGGGGAGCTGTTTTTT
NA | TRBJ2-1 | TRBV18 | NA | CASSPSVSSYNEQFF | TGTGCCAGCTCACCAAGCGTGAGCTCCTACAATGAGCAGTTCTTC
few | TRBJ1-4 | TRBV7-2 | NA | CASSLYGTVTSDKLFF | TGTGCCAGCAGCTTATATGGTACCGTCACTTCCGATAAACTGTTTTTT
many | TRBJ2-3 | TRBV5-1 | NA | CASSFTGTPWYF | TGCGCCAGCAGCTTCACCGGGACTCCGTGGTATTTT
NA | TRBJ2-7 | TRBV28 | TRBD2 | CASSSAGTSGIQQYF | TGTGCCAGCAGTTCGGCCGGGACTAGCGGCATCCAGCAGTACTTC
NA | TRBJ2-2 | TRBV5-1 | TRBD1 | CASSPAGGALNTGELFF | TGCGCCAGCAGCCCTGCAGGGGGTGCCTTGAACACCGGGGAGCTGTTTTTT
few | TRBJ1-2 | TRBV28 | TRBD1 | CASAGQGASGYTF | TGTGCCAGCGCCGGACAGGGGGCTTCTGGCTACACCTTC
NA | TRBJ2-7 | TRBV12-3/TRBV12-4 | NA | CASSLEQSYEQYF | TGTGCCAGCAGTTTAGAACAATCCTACGAGCAGTACTTC
NA | TRBJ2-3 | TRBV4-3 | NA | CASSQGGGTDTQYF | TGCGCCAGCAGCCAAGGAGGAGGGACAGATACGCAGTATTTT